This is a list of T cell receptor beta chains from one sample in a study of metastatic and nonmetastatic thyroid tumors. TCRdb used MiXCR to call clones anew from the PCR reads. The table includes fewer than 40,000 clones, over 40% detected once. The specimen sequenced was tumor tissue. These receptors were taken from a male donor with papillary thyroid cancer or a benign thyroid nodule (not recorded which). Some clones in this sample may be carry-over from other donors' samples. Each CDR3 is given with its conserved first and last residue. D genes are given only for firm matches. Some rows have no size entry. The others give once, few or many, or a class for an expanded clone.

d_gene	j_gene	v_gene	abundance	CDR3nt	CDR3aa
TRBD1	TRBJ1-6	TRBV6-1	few	TGTGCCAGCAGGCAACCGGGACAGGGGATGTGGGATTCACCCCTCCACTTT	CASRQPGQGMWDSPLHF
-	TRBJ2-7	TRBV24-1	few	TGTGCCACCAGTGATCAGGAAACCGGGCCCTACGAGCAGTACTTC	CATSDQETGPYEQYF
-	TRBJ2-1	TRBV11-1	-	TGTGCCAGCAGCTTACAAGGATTCAGCGGCGATGAGCAGTTCTTC	CASSLQGFSGDEQFF
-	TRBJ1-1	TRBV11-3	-	TGTGCCAGCAGCCAGAGGATACTGACTGAAGCTTTCTTT	CASSQRILTEAFF
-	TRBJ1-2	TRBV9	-	TGTGCCAGCAGCGTAGAGGGACGGAACTATGGCTACACCTTC	CASSVEGRNYGYTF
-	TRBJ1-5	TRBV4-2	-	TGTGCCAGCAGCCAAGACAGGGGTAGCAATCAGCCCCAGCATTTT	CASSQDRGSNQPQHF
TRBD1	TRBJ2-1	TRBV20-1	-	TGCAGTGCTAGAGAAGGACAGGGGGCCTACAATGAGCAGTTCTTC	CSAREGQGAYNEQFF
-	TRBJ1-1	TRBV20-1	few	TGCAGTGCTGCGGGGGGGGGCGACACTGAAGCTTTCTTT	CSAAGGGDTEAFF
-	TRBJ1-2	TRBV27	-	TGTGCCAGCAGTCCTGGGGGTGGCTACTATGGCTACACCTTC	CASSPGGGYYGYTF
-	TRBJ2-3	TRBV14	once	TGTGCCAGCGGTGGGCAGAACACAGATACGCAGTATTTT	CASGGQNTDTQYF
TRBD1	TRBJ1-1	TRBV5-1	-	TGCGCCAGCAGCCGGGGGGACAGGACGAACACTGAAGCTTTCTTT	CASSRGDRTNTEAFF
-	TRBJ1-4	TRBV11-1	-	TGTGCCAGCAGCTTAAGGCGGAGAATTAATGAAAAACTGTTTTTT	CASSLRRRINEKLFF
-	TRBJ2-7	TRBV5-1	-	TGCGCCAGCAGCTGGGCGGGCATTTTAACCTACGAGCAGTACTTC	CASSWAGILTYEQYF
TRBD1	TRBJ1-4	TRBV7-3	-	TGTGCCAGCAGCTTTCCACTCAGGGGGCTGGGTAATGAAAAACTGTTTTTT	CASSFPLRGLGNEKLFF
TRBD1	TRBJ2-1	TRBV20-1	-	TGCAGCGGGACAGGTAACAATGAGCAGTTCTTC	CSGTGNNEQFF
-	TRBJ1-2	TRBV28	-	TGTGCCAGCAGCCGACCCGGACAGTGGGCGAACTATGGCTACACCTTC	CASSRPGQWANYGYTF
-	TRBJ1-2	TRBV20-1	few	TGCAGTGCTAGAACCATGGAGGGCTACACCTTC	CSARTMEGYTF
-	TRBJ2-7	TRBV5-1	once	TGCGCCAGCAGCTCTGACGGGGGCAGGGGAAGCGAGCAGTACTTC	CASSSDGGRGSEQYF
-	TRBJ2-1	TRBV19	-	TGTGCCAGTAGTATAGCTCTGGGACGAGGTGAGCAGTTCTTC	CASSIALGRGEQFF
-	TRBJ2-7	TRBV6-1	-	TGTGCCAGCAGAGATACAGGGTTTCCCTACGAGCAGTACTTC	CASRDTGFPYEQYF
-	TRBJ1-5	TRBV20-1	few	TGCAGTGCTAGAAGGCCGACAGAGTACAGCAATCAGCCCCAGCATTTT	CSARRPTEYSNQPQHF
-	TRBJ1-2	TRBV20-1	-	TGCAGTGCTACCCAGGGAGGGAACGGCTACACCTTC	CSATQGGNGYTF
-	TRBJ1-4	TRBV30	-	TGTGCCTGGAGTGTAACGGGGTGGTTCGAAAAACTGTTTTTT	CAWSVTGWFEKLFF
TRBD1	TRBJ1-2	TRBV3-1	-	TGTGCCAGCAGCCAAGACAGGGGGATTGGGGGCTACACCTTC	CASSQDRGIGGYTF
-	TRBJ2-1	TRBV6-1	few	TGTGCCAGCAGTGAGACTGACCCTTACAATGAGCAGTTCTTC	CASSETDPYNEQFF
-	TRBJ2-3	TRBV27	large	TGTGCCAGCAGTCCACCTGAGTCTGGCACAGATACGCAGTATTTT	CASSPPESGTDTQYF
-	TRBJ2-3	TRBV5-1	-	TGCGCCAGCAGCTTGACCGCGTCGAGCGGGCGGCTCCCCACAGATACGCAGTATTTT	CASSLTASSGRLPTDTQYF
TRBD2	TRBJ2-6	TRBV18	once	TGTGCCAGCTCACCGGAAGCGGGGAGCTCTGGGGCCAACGTCCTGACTTTC	CASSPEAGSSGANVLTF
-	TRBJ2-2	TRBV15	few	TGTGCCACCAGCAGGGCCACGGGGGGCTCCGGGGAGCTGTTTTTT	CATSRATGGSGELFF
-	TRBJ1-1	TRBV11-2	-	TGTGCCATTCCAAAGGGGTCGGCAGGTGGCACTGAAGCTTTCTTT	CAIPKGSAGGTEAFF
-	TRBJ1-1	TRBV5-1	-	TGCGCCAGCAGCTTGGTGCCGGGGACGAACACTGAAGCTTTCTTT	CASSLVPGTNTEAFF
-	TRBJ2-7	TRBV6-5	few	TGTGCCAGCAGTTACTCGGCAGCCCTATCCTACGAGCAGTACTTC	CASSYSAALSYEQYF
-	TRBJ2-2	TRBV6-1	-	TGTGCCAGCAGCTACAGGGTCACCGGGGAGCTGTTTTTT	CASSYRVTGELFF
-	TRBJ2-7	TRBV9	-	TGTGCCAGCAGCGGTACTAGCAGCTACGAGCAGTACTTC	CASSGTSSYEQYF
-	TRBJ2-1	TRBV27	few	TGTGCCAGCAGTTTGTCCCCCCCCTACAATGAGCAGTTCTTC	CASSLSPPYNEQFF
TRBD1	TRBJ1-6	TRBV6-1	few	TGTGCCAGCAGTTCCGGGACAGCTTATAATTCACCCCTCCACTTT	CASSSGTAYNSPLHF
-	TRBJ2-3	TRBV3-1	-	TGTGCCAGCAGCCTGGACCCTTATACGCAGTATTTT	CASSLDPYTQYF
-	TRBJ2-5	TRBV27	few	TGTGCCAGCAGTTTATACGGGAGTGGGGTCCTCCAAGAGACCCAGTACTTC	CASSLYGSGVLQETQYF
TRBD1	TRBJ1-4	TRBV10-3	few	TGTGCCATCAGTGGACAGGGTGACGAAAAACTGTTTTTT	CAISGQGDEKLFF
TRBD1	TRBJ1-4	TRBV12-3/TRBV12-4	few	TGTGCCAGCAGTCGCGGGGGGACAGGGACGTTTTTT	CASSRGGTGTFF
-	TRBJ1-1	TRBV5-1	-	TGCGCCAGCAGCTTGGGGACAGCGAACACTGAAGCTTTCTTT	CASSLGTANTEAFF
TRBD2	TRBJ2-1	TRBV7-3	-	TGTGCCAGCAGCTTAGGGTCTAGCGGGCTCAATGAGCAGTTCTTC	CASSLGSSGLNEQFF
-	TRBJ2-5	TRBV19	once	TGTGCCAGTAGTATGAGTATCTCCCAAGAGACCCAGTACTTC	CASSMSISQETQYF
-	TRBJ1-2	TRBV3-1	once	TGTGCCAGCAGCCAAGTTTCGTGGGGGGGCTATGGCTACACCTTC	CASSQVSWGGYGYTF
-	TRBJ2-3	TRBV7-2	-	TGTGCCAGCAGCTTAGCTGTAGCGGAGACAGATACGCAGTATTTT	CASSLAVAETDTQYF
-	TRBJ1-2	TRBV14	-	TGTGCCAGCAGCCTAACTGACAGGCGCGAGGACTATGGCTACACCTTC	CASSLTDRREDYGYTF
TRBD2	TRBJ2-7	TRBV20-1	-	TGCAGTGCTAGAGATCCTCTAGCGGAGAGCTCCTACGAGCAGTACTTC	CSARDPLAESSYEQYF
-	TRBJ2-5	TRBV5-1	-	TGCGCCAGCAGCTTGGAGAGCCCAGAGACCCAGTACTTC	CASSLESPETQYF
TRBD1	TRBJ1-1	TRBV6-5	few	TGTGCCAGCAGTTCCTCCCGGACAGGGGGCAGAACTGAAGCTTTCTTT	CASSSSRTGGRTEAFF
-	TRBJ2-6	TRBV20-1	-	TGCAGTGCTGCCGCCAGGGGTCCCTCTGGGGCCAACGTCCTGACTTTC	CSAAARGPSGANVLTF
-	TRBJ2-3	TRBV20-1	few	TGCAGTGCTAGAGCCACAGCGACAGATACGCAGTATTTT	CSARATATDTQYF
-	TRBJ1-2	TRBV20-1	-	TGCAGTGCTAGACCCGGGGCTGGCTATGGCTACACCTTC	CSARPGAGYGYTF
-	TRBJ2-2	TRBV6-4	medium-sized	TGTGCCAGCAGTGACTCTAGCACCGGGGAGCTGTTTTTT	CASSDSSTGELFF